These 28 T cell receptor beta chains came from one sample sequenced in a study of identical twins. TCRdb ran MiXCR on the 5' RACE reads and lists one entry per CDR3 protein. The sample records hundreds of thousands of distinct CDR3 sequences, 20% to 25% being singletons. These data also featured in a second study, about T cells expressing NK-cell markers.

Sample: CD4+ T cells sorted from blood. Receptor source: a woman between 18 and 29 years old in good health.

This clonotype was seen only a few times. J is TRBJ2-1 and V is TRBV18; no reliable D call. This CDR3 contains 10 residues. V lost 2 bases and J 15 bases, leaving 8 bases between the germline ends. The germline gives CDR1 KGHSH, CDR2 LQKENI. CDR3 DNA: TGTGCCAGCTCACCAATGCCGTCGTTCTTC. Translation gives CASSPMPSFF.

The chain has TRBV25-1 and TRBJ2-2, with 8 bases matching TRBD2. Germline CDR1 reads MGHDK; CDR2 reads SYGVNS. With V trimmed by 6 bases and J by 6 bases, 3 bases remained unmatched. This CDR3 spans 13 amino acids. As DNA, the CDR3 is TGTGCCAGCAGAGACGGGGGGGCCGGGGAGCTGTTTTTT. Translation gives CASRDGGAGELFF.

This clonotype has more than one count but fewer than ten. The gene calls are TRBV20-1 and TRBJ2-1; no firm D call. This CDR3 region has 10 residues. CDR1 is DFQATT and CDR2 is SNEGSKA in the germline V gene (reference sequence). With 4 bases removed from V and 6 bases from J, the gap between germline ends came to 4 bases. The CDR3: CSAIINEQFF. DNA of the CDR3: TGCAGTGCTATAATCAATGAGCAGTTCTTC.

V and J are TRBV29-1 and TRBJ1-3, with D unresolved. This CDR3 region has 14 residues. Germline V gene sequence: CDR1 SQVTM, CDR2 ANQGSEA. Trimming stripped 1 base from V and 0 bases from J, with 7 bases between. CDR3 nucleotides: TGCAGCGTTGAAGGCCCCAACTCTGGAAACACCATATATTTT. It translates to CSVEGPNSGNTIYF.

The sample holds a few counts of this clonotype. This chain joins TRBV7-9 and TRBJ1-1; tentative D call: TRBD1 (6 bases). Trimming took off 4 bases at V and 3 bases at J, with 15 bases between the two ends. Germline CDR1 and CDR2: SEHNR and FQNEAQ (reference sequence). The CDR3 sequence is 15 residues long. CDR3 loop: CASSSRGGRDTEAFF. The CDR3 nucleotides read TGTGCCAGCAGCTCGAGGGGGGGCCGAGACACTGAAGCTTTCTTT.

The chain uses TRBV6-9 and TRBJ1-5; D not resolved. V gave up 10 bases and J gave up 2 bases, with 18 bases separating them. The V gene's germline CDR1 is MNHGY and CDR2 SVAAGI. The CDR3 runs to 15 residues. The CDR3 sequence is CANQLNGGGNQPQHF. Written as DNA, the CDR3 is TGTGCCAACCAGTTAAACGGCGGGGGCAATCAGCCCCAGCATTTT.

The chain is built from TRBV3-1 and TRBJ2-7, with 9 bases fitting TRBD1. The CDR3 has 14 residues. V was clipped by 4 bases and J by 5 bases; unmatched bases: 6. The germline CDR1 and CDR2 sequences are LGHDT and YNNKEL (reference sequence). The CDR3 DNA follows: TGTGCCAGCAGCCCCCGGGACAGGGTACACGAGCAGTACTTC. Translated, it gives CASSPRDRVHEQYF.

The chain employs TRBV20-1 and TRBJ2-1, with a weak D call TRBD2 (5 bases). Trimming stripped 5 bases from V and 0 bases from J, with 11 bases between. CDR3 length: 14 residues. The V gene's germline CDR1 is DFQATT and CDR2 SNEGSKA (reference sequence). The CDR3 is CSAPTDFSYNEQFF. In DNA form, the CDR3 reads TGCAGTGCTCCGACGGACTTCTCCTACAATGAGCAGTTCTTC.

The sample holds a few counts of this clonotype. The chain links TRBV12-3 or TRBV12-4 to TRBJ1-1, with no clear D. The V and J ends lost 4 bases and 5 bases respectively, with 11 bases between them. This CDR3 is built from 13 residues. The CDR3 loop is CASSWVSGTEAFF. The DNA of the CDR3 is TGTGCCAGCAGTTGGGTTTCTGGAACTGAAGCTTTCTTT.

This clonotype was detected once. The chain couples TRBV4-1 to TRBJ2-2; TRBD2 agrees at 7 bases. CDR1 is MGHRA, CDR2 YSYEKL, per germline. This CDR3 spans 16 amino acids. The junction had 5 bases not matched to a gene; V was cut back by 1 base and J by 3 bases. The CDR3 region has the DNA TGCGCCAGCAGCCAAGGGCGGGGGATGGACACCGGGGAGCTGTTTTTT. Its translation is CASSQGRGMDTGELFF.

This chain joins TRBV20-1 and TRBJ2-2, with TRBD2 matching 13 bases. Germline V gene sequence: CDR1 DFQATT, CDR2 SNEGSKA (reference sequence). CDR3 size: 14 residues. V was pared by 6 bases and J by 6 bases, with 4 bases of the junction left unmatched. The CDR3 loop is CSAPGLAGAGELFF. CDR3 sequence (DNA): TGCAGTGCCCCAGGACTAGCGGGAGCCGGGGAGCTGTTTTTT.

This clonotype has just a few counts. The chain joins TRBV7-7 to TRBJ2-2; 7 bases are a match to TRBD1. The V gene end was trimmed by 4 bases and the J gene end by 7 bases; junction bases not matched to a gene: 3. This CDR3 has 13 amino acids. Germline CDR1 and CDR2: SSHAT and FNYEAQ (reference sequence). In DNA, the CDR3 is TGTGCCAGCAGCTCGACAGGGATCGGGGAGCTGTTTTTT. It specifies CASSSTGIGELFF.

The rearrangement joins TRBV12-5 to TRBJ1-1, with D possibly being TRBD1 (6 bases). The CDR3 sequence is 16 residues long. Germline V lookup: CDR1 LGHNT, CDR2 FRNRAP. Between the trimmed V and J ends, which lost 2 bases and 0 bases, there was a span of 13 bases. The CDR3 sequence: CASGLTGSTMNTEAFF. In nucleotides, the CDR3 is TGTGCTAGTGGTTTGACAGGGTCAACCATGAACACTGAAGCTTTCTTT.

The chain is built from TRBV5-1 and TRBJ2-7; 8 nucleotides align to TRBD1. The CDR3 has 15 residues. Germline trimming cut 4 bases from V and 6 bases from J; bases unmatched to any gene: 12. The germline V gene encodes CDR1 SGHRS and CDR2 YFSETQ. The CDR3 bases are TGCGCCAGCAGCCCAAGACAGGGGACAGCGGGCGAGCAGTACTTC. This translates into CASSPRQGTAGEQYF.

This clonotype has a handful of counts. The V gene is TRBV11-2, the J gene TRBJ2-3; D remains unclear. CDR3 length: 15 amino acids. Trimming stripped 4 bases from V and 7 bases from J, with 18 bases between. Germline V lookup: CDR1 SGHAT, CDR2 FQNNGV. The CDR3 reads CASSSPRLATHTQYF. CDR3 sequence (DNA): TGTGCCAGCAGCTCCCCCCGACTGGCTACTCATACGCAGTATTTT.

The gene calls are TRBV10-3 and TRBJ2-2; 10 bases align to TRBD1. The germline CDR1 and CDR2 sequences are ENHRY and SYGVKD. The trim removed 7 bases at V and 5 bases at J, leaving 7 bases unmatched. The CDR3 totals 15 residues. CDR3 protein: CAITPTGGGTGELFF. CDR3 bases: TGTGCCATCACCCCGACAGGGGGCGGGACCGGGGAGCTGTTTTTT.

The table lists this clonotype with a few counts. The CDR3 loop is CASSRTGGYTEAFF. The DNA for the CDR3 is TGTGCCAGCAGCCGAACAGGGGGCTACACTGAAGCTTTCTTT. The V and J genes are TRBV5-6 and TRBJ1-1, with 9 positions matching TRBD1. In germline, CDR1 is SGHDT, CDR2 YYEEEE. This CDR3 spans 14 amino acids. Unmatched junction bases numbered 4, after V lost 4 bases and J lost 3 bases. Looking up the rest from reference TRBV5-6 and TRBJ1-1 gives the full variable domain: DAGVTQSPTHLIKTRGQQVTLRCSPKSGHDTVSWYQQALGQGPQFIFQYYEEEERQRGNFPDRFSGHQFPNYSSELNVNALLLGDSALYLCASSRTGGYTEAFFGQGTRLTVV.

This clonotype was detected a few times. V and J are TRBV24-1 and TRBJ2-3; TRBD1 aligns across 7 bases. The germline CDR1 and CDR2 sequences are KGHDR and SFDVKD. V trimming: 0 bases; J trimming: 2 bases; junction bases outside the gene matches: 4. The CDR3 is made up of 16 amino acids. CDR3 in DNA: TGTGCCACCAGTGATTTGAACAGGGGATACACAGATACGCAGTATTTT. Its translation: CATSDLNRGYTDTQYF.

Only a few counts were recorded for this clonotype. This chain connects TRBV5-1 to TRBJ2-3; TRBD2 matches 7 bases. The ends lost 0 bases at V and 6 bases at J; junction bases unmatched: 7. The CDR3 covers 15 residues. The germline CDR1 and CDR2 sequences are SGHRS and YFSETQ. The CDR3 sequence is CASSLERGARDTQYF. As DNA, the CDR3 is TGCGCCAGCAGCTTGGAGCGGGGCGCTCGGGATACGCAGTATTTT.

The V call is TRBV9, the J call TRBJ1-1; D is possibly TRBD1 (6 bases). The CDR3 length is 15 residues. Looked up from germline, CDR1 is SGDLS and CDR2 is YYNGEE. The V end lost 0 bases, the J end lost 3 bases, and 12 bases lay between the germline ends. Here the CDR3 DNA reads TGTGCCAGCAGCGTAGGGGTAGAGGGGGACACTGAAGCTTTCTTT. Residues: CASSVGVEGDTEAFF.

This clonotype occurred a few times. The chain recombines TRBV9 with TRBJ2-2; tentative D call: TRBD1 (5 bases). Germline-derived CDR1 and CDR2 are SGDLS and YYNGEE. CDR3 length equals 16 residues. V lost 4 bases and J lost 0, with 13 bases in between. DNA of the CDR3: TGTGCCAGCAGCCCCATGTCCAGGGCGAACACCGGGGAGCTGTTTTTT. It specifies CASSPMSRANTGELFF. The full variable domain, in which reference TRBV9 and TRBJ2-2 provide the parts outside the CDR3, is DSGVTQTPKHLITATGQRVTLRCSPRSGDLSVYWYQQSLDQGLQFLIQYYNGEERAKGNILERFSAQQFPDLHSELNLSSLELGDSALYFCASSPMSRANTGELFFGEGSRLTVL.

This clonotype has just a few counts. The chain is built from TRBV6-5 and TRBJ2-4; D is possibly TRBD1 (5 bases). V lost 0 bases to trimming and J lost 4 bases, with 7 bases between them. In germline, CDR1 is MNHEY, CDR2 SVGAGI. There are 14 residues in the CDR3. The CDR3: CASSYSGPKNIQYF. CDR3 in DNA: TGTGCCAGCAGTTACTCGGGGCCTAAAAACATTCAGTACTTC.

This clonotype was seen a handful of times. This sequence joins TRBV25-1 and TRBJ1-2; D call uncertain. From germline, CDR1 is MGHDK and CDR2 SYGVNS. CDR3 length: 13 amino acids. V was cut by 3 bases and J by 1 base, with 6 bases left in between. The CDR3 reads CASSDGINYGYTF. The CDR3 bases are TGTGCCAGCAGTGATGGGATTAACTATGGCTACACCTTC.

The V call is TRBV20-1, the J call TRBJ2-7; D is ambiguous. Trimming stripped 1 base from V and 3 bases from J, with 19 bases between. The germline CDR1 and CDR2 sequences are DFQATT and SNEGSKA (reference sequence). The CDR3 consists of 16 residues. CDR3 DNA sequence: TGCAGTGCTAGAGTGGGCTCAAGGAGCAGAGGCTACGAGCAGTACTTC. It translates to CSARVGSRSRGYEQYF.

CDR3: CASSLGVGEGYGYTF. CDR3 in DNA: TGTGCCAGCAGCCTAGGTGTAGGGGAAGGATATGGCTACACCTTC. The rearrangement links TRBV9 to TRBJ1-2; a weak D match, TRBD1 (5 bases). CDR1 and CDR2 from the germline V gene are SGDLS and YYNGEE. The V end was cut by 4 bases, the J end by 5 bases, with 18 bases between. The CDR3 length is 15 residues.

V gene TRBV10-3 combines with J gene TRBJ2-7; 7 nucleotides line up with TRBD1. Losses at the gene ends were 6 bases for V and 5 bases for J; bases not matched to a gene: 4. This CDR3 has 12 residues. The V gene's germline CDR1 is ENHRY and CDR2 SYGVKD. The CDR3 region is CAISVDRDEQYF. DNA of the CDR3: TGTGCCATCAGCGTTGACAGGGACGAGCAGTACTTC.

The J gene is TRBJ2-4, the V gene TRBV7-8; perhaps TRBD2 as D (5 bases). CDR1 is SGHVS and CDR2 is FQNEAQ in the germline V gene. The CDR3 covers 12 residues. Trimming removed 4 bases at V and 9 bases at J, with 10 bases between. Written as DNA, the CDR3 is TGTGCCAGCAGCTGGGTTGGGAGCATTCAGTACTTC. Its translation: CASSWVGSIQYF.

This clonotype was counted between two and nine times. The chain has TRBV6-1 and TRBJ2-3; 12 positions match TRBD1. Germline V gives CDR1 MNHNS, CDR2 SASEGT. V shed 8 bases, J shed 5 bases, and the junction held 5 bases outside the gene matches. This CDR3 has 14 amino acids. The DNA of the CDR3 is TGTGCCAGCGGGCGGGACAGGGGGCGAGATACGCAGTATTTT. Residues: CASGRDRGRDTQYF.